The sequence of this T cell receptor beta chain was determined in a study of cytomegalovirus exposure and HLA in healthy donors. Repertoires were generated with immunoSEQ multiplex PCR, while TCRdb's copy carries only in-frame clones and drops some. The table includes approximately 180,000 clones, around 87% detected once. The receptor was derived from a woman in her thirties in good health and CMV-seronegative. Sample: PBMCs.

The CDR3 DNA is TGTGCCAGTAGGCAAGACAGGGGCGATTTTTACGAGCAGTACTTC. It codes for CASRQDRGDFYEQYF. This sequence joins TRBV19 and TRBJ2-7, with 8 bases lining up with TRBD1. After removal of 6 bases from V and 4 bases from J, the junction contained 11 bases not matched to a gene. This CDR3 comprises 15 residues. Per germline, CDR1 LNHDA and CDR2 SQIVND (reference sequence). The whole variable domain, filled in from reference TRBV19 and TRBJ2-7, reads DGGITQSPKYLFRKEGQNVTLSCEQNLNHDAMYWYRQDPGQGLRLIYYSQIVNDFQKGDIAEGYSVSREKKESFPLTVTSAQKNPTAFYLCASRQDRGDFYEQYFGPGTRLTVT.